This T cell receptor beta chain emerged from a study of blood T cell repertoires in COVID-19. Background on the study: PBMCs, B-cell-depleted T cells, or T cells were the source of the cDNA or gDNA that made up the material.

Germline V gene data show CDR1 as SGHTA and CDR2 as FQGNSA. The V gene lost 3 bases and the J gene lost 6 bases, with 9 bases spanning the gap. There are 14 residues in the CDR3. In the authors' methods: Amplification with reference gene primers provided the estimates of nucleated cell counts. Using immunoSEQ multiplex PCR, the repertoire was profiled, and TCRdb retains in-frame clones only, with some absent. Clone size and the V and J calls come from that table; the DNA yielded D and trimming. The sample has about 140,000 clones, about 87% seen once; the top ten hold 8.5% to 9%. This sequence originates from a woman aged 45-60 years with active or convalescent COVID-19. The V gene is TRBV7-2, the J gene TRBJ1-6; tentatively, D is TRBD1 (5 bases). Sequencing was carried out using peripheral blood. CDR3 in amino acids: CASSLGLPNSPLHF. In DNA form, the CDR3 reads TGTGCCAGCAGCTTGGGACTGCCTAATTCACCCCTCCACTTT.